This entry lists 11 T cell receptor beta chains sequenced from one sample in a study of cytomegalovirus exposure and HLA in healthy donors. The primer mix had 60 Vbeta and 13 Jbeta primers. TCRdb's table, derived via immunoSEQ multiplex PCR, lists solely in-frame clones and lacks some. The sample consists of some 110,000 clones, 60% to 85% of them appearing once. Sequencing was performed on PBMCs. The receptors here all came from a woman aged 18-29 years in good health and CMV-seronegative.

The V call is TRBV19, the J call TRBJ1-2; no clear D. Per the germline V gene, CDR1 is LNHDA and CDR2 is SQIVND (reference sequence). Trimming cost V 3 bases and J 7 bases, with 6 bases left between them. There are 11 residues in the CDR3. DNA of the CDR3: TGTGCCAGTAGTATGAGGAGTGGCTACACCTTC. Residues: CASSMRSGYTF. Variable domain in full (rest from reference TRBV19 and TRBJ1-2): DGGITQSPKYLFRKEGQNVTLSCEQNLNHDAMYWYRQDPGQGLRLIYYSQIVNDFQKGDIAEGYSVSREKKESFPLTVTSAQKNPTAFYLCASSMRSGYTFGSGTRLTVV.

The rearrangement links TRBV5-5 to TRBJ1-2, with a weak D call TRBD1 (5 bases). CDR3 size: 13 residues. V was trimmed by 3 bases and J by 6 bases, leaving 12 bases between them. CDR1 is SGHKS, CDR2 YYEKEE, per germline (reference sequence). DNA of the CDR3: TGTGCCAGCAGCTGGGCGTCACAGGATGGCTACACCTTC. Protein sequence: CASSWASQDGYTF.

A word on this clone: Different DNA sequences within this sample yield the same CDR3. The J gene is TRBJ1-6, the V gene TRBV30, with D tentatively TRBD1 (6 bases). V was clipped by 1 base and J by 7 bases, with 14 bases between them. CDR1 is GTSNPN, CDR2 SVGIG, per germline (reference sequence). This CDR3 has 15 amino acids. The CDR3 sequence is CAWSALTGTNSPLHF. As DNA, the CDR3 is TGTGCCTGGAGTGCGCTGACAGGAACCAATTCACCCCTCCACTTT.

The V gene is TRBV5-1, the J gene TRBJ2-2; D gene unclear. Germline V lookup: CDR1 SGHRS, CDR2 YFSETQ. V was clipped by 0 bases and J by 0 bases, with 18 bases between them. The CDR3 is 19 residues long. The chain's CDR3 is CASSLAVSIRISNTGELFF. The CDR3 DNA reads TGCGCCAGCAGCTTGGCGGTTTCGATCAGGATTTCGAACACCGGGGAGCTGTTTTTT.

The chain has TRBV5-4 and TRBJ2-1, with 14 bases fitting TRBD2. Germline V gives CDR1 SGHNT, CDR2 YYREEE (reference sequence). The V gene end was trimmed by 4 bases and the J gene end by 9 bases; junction bases not matched to a gene: 6. There are 15 residues in the CDR3. CDR3 protein: CASSLRTSGGSEQFF. CDR3 DNA: TGTGCCAGCAGCCTCAGGACTAGCGGGGGGAGTGAGCAGTTCTTC.

This chain uses TRBV2 with TRBJ1-2; D gene ambiguous. The germline V and J ends were trimmed by 7 bases and 2 bases, with 17 bases remaining between them. The CDR3 is made up of 15 amino acids. Germline-derived CDR1 and CDR2 are SNHLY and FYNNEI. The CDR3 DNA reads TGTGCCAGCACATCGCGGCGGGGAACGAACTATGGCTACACCTTC. It encodes CASTSRRGTNYGYTF.

With regard to this clone: The junction shows a germline mismatch at one end, possibly a read error. The J gene is TRBJ1-5, the V gene TRBV2; 8 bases align to TRBD1. The CDR3 is 14 residues long. Germline V gene data show CDR1 as SNHLY and CDR2 as FYNNEI. CDR3: CTSSLTGGNQPQHF. The CDR3 DNA sequence: TGTACCAGCAGTCTGACAGGGGGCAATCAGCCCCAGCATTTT.

The CDR3 nucleotides read TGCGCCAGCAGCTTGGCAGGCAGGGGCACTGAAGCTTTCTTT. Amino acids: CASSLAGRGTEAFF. The chain uses TRBV5-1 and TRBJ1-1, with a tentative D call TRBD1 (6 bases). The germline V gene encodes CDR1 SGHRS and CDR2 YFSETQ. Between the trimmed V and J ends, which lost 0 bases and 4 bases, there was a span of 10 bases. The CDR3 is 14 amino acids.

The V gene is TRBV7-9, the J gene TRBJ2-7; 10 bases match TRBD1. Germline CDR1 SEHNR, CDR2 FQNEAQ (reference sequence). The CDR3 spans 15 residues. V shed 1 base and J 5 bases; nucleotides not matched to a gene: 5. The CDR3 nucleotides read TGTGCCAGCAGCTTAGGACAGGGGGCGCGCGACGAGCAGTACTTC. Its protein product is CASSLGQGARDEQYF.

This chain joins TRBV5-4 and TRBJ1-1, with a possible D match to TRBD1 (6 bases). V dropped 4 bases and J dropped 7 bases, with 8 bases sitting between them. The CDR3 covers 11 residues. Per germline, CDR1 SGHNT and CDR2 YYREEE (reference sequence). CDR3 amino acids: CASSGGLEAFF. DNA for the CDR3: TGTGCCAGCAGCGGGGGCCTTGAAGCTTTCTTT.

The genes are TRBV28 and TRBJ1-2; D might be TRBD1 (5 bases). V was trimmed by 5 bases and J by 6 bases, leaving 16 bases between them. Germline V gene lookup returns CDR1 MDHEN and CDR2 SYDVKM. This CDR3 has 14 residues. The CDR3: CASSPGLRADGYTF. The CDR3 region has the DNA TGTGCCAGCAGTCCGGGACTTCGGGCGGATGGCTACACCTTC.